What follows describes a single T cell receptor (beta chain). The antigen is undetermined. The data were taken from a study of OX40 agonist ivuxolimab in advanced cancers. Study-level information: Ivuxolimab doses were 0.01, 0.1, 0.3, 1.5, 3 or 10 mg/kg every 2 weeks. Findings and limits, study-wide: The investigators did not determine what antigen specificity the expanded peripheral T cells had. Dosing at 0.1 to 3.0 mg/kg was accompanied by clonal expansion of CD4+ and CD8+ blood T cells by week 6.

Clones were read by immunoSEQ multiplex PCR, and TCRdb kept only the in-frame ones, dropping some. The sample has around 71,000 clones, around 82% seen once. V was shortened by 5 bases and J by 0 bases, with 23 bases between the two germline ends. CDR3 length equals 19 residues. CDR1 is MGHRA, CDR2 YSYEKL, per germline. This TCR was recovered from an adult with an advanced solid tumor such as melanoma, head and neck, liver or kidney cancer. The chain recombines TRBV4-1 with TRBJ1-3; no reliable D call. The starting material was CD4+ or CD8+ T cells sorted from blood, obtained in a trial of the OX40 agonist ivuxolimab. CDR3 amino acids: CASSSRTLKVDGSGNTIYF. The DNA for the CDR3 is TGCGCCAGCAGCTCTAGGACCCTAAAGGTGGACGGCTCTGGAAACACCATATATTTT.